This TCR beta chain stems from a study of Ad26.COV2.S vaccination and SARS-CoV-2 variants (dated by TCRdb to about 2021). At the level of the whole study: Donors in the vaccine arm were drawn from COV1001, a multicentre, randomized, double-blind, placebo-controlled phase I-IIa trial testing Ad26.COV2.S in healthy adults. Ad26.COV2.S was administered intramuscularly at a dose of 5x10^10 or 1x10^11 viral particles, either as one shot or as two shots given 56 days apart. Sequencing of the TCRbeta repertoire served to evaluate the specificity and breadth of SARS-CoV-2-reactive T cell receptors following Ad26.COV2.S vaccination. The TCR-sequenced set comprised approximately 32 samples: around 20 Ad26.COV2.S vaccine recipients, 5 placebo recipients and 8 SARS-CoV-2 convalescent individuals. Trial participants were randomized into five groups of five, in which low-dose or high-dose Ad26.COV2.S was given once or twice, or placebo was given on both occasions. Blinding of investigators to trial group allocation was maintained during experiments and outcome assessment. Here is what the overall study found, with its caveats: Spike-specific TCR breadth was higher in Ad26.COV2.S recipients than in placebo recipients (P = 0.0014). The study lacked the statistical power to compare responses across vaccine doses or regimens. After vaccination, spike-specific CD8+ and CD4+ T cell responses were reported to show substantial breadth. Vaccine and placebo recipients had comparable non-spike TCR breadth, which fits with the vaccine containing only spike. The authors noted that total T cell responses may have been underestimated by the TCR breadth and depth analyses.

About this clone itself: Which antigen it targets is not known. No much larger clonotype is one base removed from it; base qualities were not supplied.

Reading the label with the study, this specimen's treatment or condition is: some 20 received Ad26.COV2.S at low or high dose, single or two shots; about five received placebo; per-sample allocation not given. For vaccine and placebo recipients, the sequenced repertoires came from samples collected on day 63 after the first injection. Between 29 July and 7 August 2020, Cohort 1b enrolled approximately 26 adults aged 18-55 years at one site in Boston, USA. Ad26.COV2.S consisted of a replication-incompetent adenovirus type 26 vector by which a prefusion-stabilized SARS-CoV-2 spike protein from the original Wuhan strain was expressed. Cut back by 2 bases and 6 bases, the V and J ends lie 8 bases apart. CDR1 GTSNPN and CDR2 SVGIG were looked up in the germline V gene (reference sequence). Including the terminal cysteine and phenylalanine, the CDR3 comprises 11 residues. The entry retains the CDR3 DNA only, 33 bases that are in frame from base 1.

The immunoSEQ Assay was the method used to sequence TCRbeta CDR3 regions. After extraction, genomic DNA underwent amplification by bias-controlled multiplex PCR, followed by high-throughput sequencing. The source study handled its data this way. To quantify the absolute abundance of each unique TCRbeta CDR3 region, sequences were collapsed and filtered. T cell fraction was estimated by normalizing TCRbeta template counts to usable DNA, which was measured by amplifying reference genes present in all nucleated cells. Repertoire TCRs were annotated as SARS-CoV-2-specific when V gene, CDR3 amino acid sequence and J gene were exactly matched to a known reactive TCR set. The reference SARS-CoV-2 TCR set came from MIRA and was filtered for enrichment in COVID-19-positive ImmuneCODE repertoires, removing public or cross-reactive TCRs. Using the MIRA antigens, annotated TCRs were further analysed by specific ORF or by position within an ORF. Breadth was defined as the number of annotated unique rearrangements divided by the total number of unique productive rearrangements, and depth was defined as the summed frequency of the annotated unique rearrangements. Two-sided Wilcoxon rank-sum tests were used to compare TCR breadth between groups. In its TCRdb copy, this immuneACCESS table keeps in-frame sequences only and misses some clones. Where compared with another copy, unresolved V genes explain less than half of these, and the others have no known cause. V and J calls and clone size are given by that table; D and trimming were obtained from the DNA. The sample has hundreds of thousands of clones on record, around 83% of them singletons. Of the sample, about 3.3% falls within the top ten clones.

The specimen was peripheral blood, collected in a trial of Ad26.COV2.S vaccine versus placebo. The receptor was derived from a person aged 18-60 years who received the Ad26.COV2.S COVID-19 vaccine or a placebo. The chain was built from TRBV30 and TRBJ2-7, with the D call tentatively TRBD1 or TRBD2, each fitting 5 bases. The nucleotides are TGTGCCTGGAGTTGGGGGACCGAGCAGTACTTC. Translated, this is CAWSWGTEQYF.